There are a few counts of the clone carrying this T cell receptor beta chain. Its antigen remains unidentified. The sample is drawn from a study of beta chain features in type 1 diabetes. Study outcomes and limitations: TCRB CDR3 length was moderately but significantly reduced in all four CD4+ subsets of Type 1 diabetes patients. VDJ junctions sequenced from type 1 diabetes patients showed fewer insertions and more deletions.

Per germline, CDR1 LNHDA and CDR2 SQIVND (reference sequence). The germline V and J ends were trimmed by 7 bases and 1 base, with 12 bases remaining between them. This CDR3 region has 14 residues. The investigators reverse transcribed all of the isolated RNA, so they sequenced expressed TCRB transcripts. Using immunoSEQ multiplex PCR, the repertoire was profiled, and TCRdb retains in-frame clones only, with some absent. This sample carries roughly 140,000 clones, around 8% of them seen once, and the ten largest clones take 0.65%. This chain connects TRBV19 to TRBJ2-3; no clear D gene. The receptor was isolated from a man between 18 and 35 years old in good health. The sequenced sample consisted of central memory CD4+ T cells from blood. The chain's CDR3 is CASISRSGTDTQYF. The CDR3 DNA reads as TGTGCCAGTATAAGTCGCTCGGGCACAGATACGCAGTATTTT.